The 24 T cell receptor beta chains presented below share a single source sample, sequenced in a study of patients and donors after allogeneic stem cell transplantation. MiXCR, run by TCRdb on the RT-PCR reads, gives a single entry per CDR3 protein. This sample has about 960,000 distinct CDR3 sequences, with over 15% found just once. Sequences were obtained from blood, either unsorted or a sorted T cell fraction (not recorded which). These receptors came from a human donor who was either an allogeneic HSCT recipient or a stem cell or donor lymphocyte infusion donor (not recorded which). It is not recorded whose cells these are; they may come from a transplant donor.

CDR3 residues: CSGGRQNTEAFF. CDR3 bases: TGCAGTGGTGGAAGGCAGAACACTGAAGCTTTCTTT. The chain carries TRBV20-1 and TRBJ1-1; no clear D gene. CDR3 size: 12 residues. V lost 7 bases and J 1 base, leaving 10 bases between the germline ends. Germline CDR1 is DFQATT and CDR2 is SNEGSKA (reference sequence).

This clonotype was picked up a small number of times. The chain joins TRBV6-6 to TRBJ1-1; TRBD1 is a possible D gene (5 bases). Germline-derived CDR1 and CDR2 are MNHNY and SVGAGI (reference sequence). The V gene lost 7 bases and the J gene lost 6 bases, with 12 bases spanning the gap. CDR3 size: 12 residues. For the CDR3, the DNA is TGTGCCAGCACTCCCCAGGGTTCTGAAGCTTTCTTT. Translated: CASTPQGSEAFF.

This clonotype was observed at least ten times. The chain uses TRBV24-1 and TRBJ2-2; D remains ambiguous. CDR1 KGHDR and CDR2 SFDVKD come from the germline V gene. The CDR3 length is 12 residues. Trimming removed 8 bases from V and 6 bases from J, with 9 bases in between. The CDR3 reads CATKDVPGELFF. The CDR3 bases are TGTGCCACCAAAGACGTTCCCGGGGAGCTGTTTTTT.

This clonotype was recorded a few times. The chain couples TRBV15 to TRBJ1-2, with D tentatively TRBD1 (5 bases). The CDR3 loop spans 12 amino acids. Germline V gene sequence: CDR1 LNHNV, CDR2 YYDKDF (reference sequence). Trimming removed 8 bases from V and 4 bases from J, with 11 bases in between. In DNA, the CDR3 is TGTGCCACCTCCCAGGACACCTATGGCTACACCTTC. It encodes CATSQDTYGYTF.

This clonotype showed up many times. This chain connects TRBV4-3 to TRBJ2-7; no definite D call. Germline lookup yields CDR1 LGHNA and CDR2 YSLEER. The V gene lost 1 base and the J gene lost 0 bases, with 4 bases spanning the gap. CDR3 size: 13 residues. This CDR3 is CASSQGRSYEQYF. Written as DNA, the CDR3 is TGCGCCAGCAGCCAAGGACGCTCCTACGAGCAGTACTTC.

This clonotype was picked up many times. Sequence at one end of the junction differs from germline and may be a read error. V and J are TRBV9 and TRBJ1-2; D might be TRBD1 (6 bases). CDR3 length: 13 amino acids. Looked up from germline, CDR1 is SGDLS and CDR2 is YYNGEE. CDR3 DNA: TGTGCCAGCAGTGTAGACAGGAACTATGGCTACACCTTC. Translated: CASSVDRNYGYTF.

CDR3 nucleotide sequence: TGCGCCAGCTCCCCCAGCGGGAGGGAAGATACGCAGTATTTT. This codes for CASSPSGREDTQYF. This chain joins TRBV5-1 and TRBJ2-3; 10 nucleotides align to TRBD2. This CDR3 is built from 14 residues. J gave up 5 bases and V 7 bases, and 7 bases lay outside the gene matches. The germline CDR1 and CDR2 sequences are SGHRS and YFSETQ.

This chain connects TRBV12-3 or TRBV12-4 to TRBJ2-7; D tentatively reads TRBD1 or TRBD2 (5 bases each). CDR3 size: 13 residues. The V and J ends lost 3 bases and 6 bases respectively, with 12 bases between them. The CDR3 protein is CASSFGTGSEQYF. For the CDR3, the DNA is TGTGCCAGCAGTTTTGGGACCGGGTCCGAGCAGTACTTC.

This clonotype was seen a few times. The CDR3 loop reads CSARGPLGKSYNEQFF. In DNA, the CDR3 is TGCAGTGCTAGGGGCCCCCTAGGGAAGTCCTACAATGAGCAGTTCTTC. The V and J genes are TRBV20-1 and TRBJ2-1; D remains ambiguous. V lost 3 bases to trimming and J lost 1 base, with 16 bases between them. This CDR3 has 16 residues. The germline gives CDR1 DFQATT, CDR2 SNEGSKA (reference sequence).

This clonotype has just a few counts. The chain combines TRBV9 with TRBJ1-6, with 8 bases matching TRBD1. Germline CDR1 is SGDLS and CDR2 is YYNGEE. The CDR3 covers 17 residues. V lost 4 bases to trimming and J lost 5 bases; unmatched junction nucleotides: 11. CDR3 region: CASSLDPGGSHNSPLHF. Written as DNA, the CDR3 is TGTGCCAGCAGCCTCGACCCAGGGGGCTCACATAATTCACCCCTCCACTTT.

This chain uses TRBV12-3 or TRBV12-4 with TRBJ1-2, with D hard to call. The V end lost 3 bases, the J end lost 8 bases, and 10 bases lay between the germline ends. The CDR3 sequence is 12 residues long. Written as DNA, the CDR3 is TGTGCCAGCAGTTTCAATCGAGGGGGCTACACCTTC. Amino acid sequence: CASSFNRGGYTF.

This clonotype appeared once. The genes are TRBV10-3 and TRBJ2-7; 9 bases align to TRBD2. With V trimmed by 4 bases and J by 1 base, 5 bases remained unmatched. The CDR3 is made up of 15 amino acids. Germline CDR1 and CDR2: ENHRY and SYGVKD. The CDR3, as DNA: TGTGCCATCAGTGCCATAGCGGGAGATTCCTACGAGCAGTACTTC. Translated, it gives CAISAIAGDSYEQYF.

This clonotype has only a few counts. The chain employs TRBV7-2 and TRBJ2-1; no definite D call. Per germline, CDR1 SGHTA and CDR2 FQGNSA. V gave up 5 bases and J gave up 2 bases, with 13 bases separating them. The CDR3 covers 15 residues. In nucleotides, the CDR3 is TGTGCCAGCAGCCCCGTTGGAGCTGCCTACAATGAGCAGTTCTTC. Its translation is CASSPVGAAYNEQFF.

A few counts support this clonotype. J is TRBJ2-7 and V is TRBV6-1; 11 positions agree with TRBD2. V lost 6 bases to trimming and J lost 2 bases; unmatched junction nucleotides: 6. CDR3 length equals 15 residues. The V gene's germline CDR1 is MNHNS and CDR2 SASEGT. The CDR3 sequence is CASSRVAGGPYEQYF. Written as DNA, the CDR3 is TGTGCCAGCAGCAGGGTAGCGGGGGGGCCCTACGAGCAGTACTTC.

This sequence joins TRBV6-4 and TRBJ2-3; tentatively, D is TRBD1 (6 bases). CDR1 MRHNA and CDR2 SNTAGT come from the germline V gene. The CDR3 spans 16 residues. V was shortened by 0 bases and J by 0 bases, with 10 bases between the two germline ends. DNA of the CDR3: TGTGCCAGCAGTGACTCCAGGGGCGCTAGCACAGATACGCAGTATTTT. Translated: CASSDSRGASTDTQYF.

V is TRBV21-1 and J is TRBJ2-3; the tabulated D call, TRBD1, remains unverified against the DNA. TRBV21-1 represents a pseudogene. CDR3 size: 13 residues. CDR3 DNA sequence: TGTGCCAGACTGGGACACCTGGGGGATACGCAGTATTTT. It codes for CARLGHLGDTQYF.

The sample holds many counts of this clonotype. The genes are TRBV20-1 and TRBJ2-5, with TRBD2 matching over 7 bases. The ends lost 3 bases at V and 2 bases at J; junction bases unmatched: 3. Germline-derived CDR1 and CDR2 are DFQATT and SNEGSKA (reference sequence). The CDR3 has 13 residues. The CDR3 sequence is CSASGGNQETQYF. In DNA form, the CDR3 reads TGCAGTGCTAGCGGGGGGAATCAAGAGACCCAGTACTTC.

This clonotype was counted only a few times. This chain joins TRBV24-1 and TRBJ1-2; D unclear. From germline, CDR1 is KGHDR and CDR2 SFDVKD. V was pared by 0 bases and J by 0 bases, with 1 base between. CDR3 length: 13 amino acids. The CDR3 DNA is TGTGCCACCAGTGATTTGACTAACTATGGCTACACCTTC. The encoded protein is CATSDLTNYGYTF.

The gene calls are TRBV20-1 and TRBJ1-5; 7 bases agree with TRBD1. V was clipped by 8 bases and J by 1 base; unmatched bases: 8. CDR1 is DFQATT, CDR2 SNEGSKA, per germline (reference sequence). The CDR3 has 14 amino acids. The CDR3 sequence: CSPTGAGSNQPQHF. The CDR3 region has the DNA TGCAGTCCCACAGGGGCGGGGAGCAATCAGCCCCAGCATTTT.

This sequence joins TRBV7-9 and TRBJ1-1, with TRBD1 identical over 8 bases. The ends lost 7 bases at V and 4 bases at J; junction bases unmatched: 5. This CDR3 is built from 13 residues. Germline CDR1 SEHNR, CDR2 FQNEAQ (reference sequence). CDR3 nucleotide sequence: TGTGCCAGCAATACAGGGGGGCGCACTGAAGCTTTCTTT. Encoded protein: CASNTGGRTEAFF.

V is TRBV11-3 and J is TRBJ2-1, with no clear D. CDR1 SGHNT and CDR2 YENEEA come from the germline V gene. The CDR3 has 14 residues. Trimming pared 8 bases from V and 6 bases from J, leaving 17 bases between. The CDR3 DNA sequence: TGTGCCAGCGGTCGAGGTCTTAGAGGCAATGAGCAGTTCTTC. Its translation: CASGRGLRGNEQFF.

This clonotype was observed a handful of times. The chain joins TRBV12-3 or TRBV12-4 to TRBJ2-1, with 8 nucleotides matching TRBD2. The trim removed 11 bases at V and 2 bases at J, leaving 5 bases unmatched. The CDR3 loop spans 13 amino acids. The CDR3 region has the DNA TGTGCCCTTTCGGGGGGGCCCTACAATGAGCAGTTCTTC. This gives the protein CALSGGPYNEQFF.

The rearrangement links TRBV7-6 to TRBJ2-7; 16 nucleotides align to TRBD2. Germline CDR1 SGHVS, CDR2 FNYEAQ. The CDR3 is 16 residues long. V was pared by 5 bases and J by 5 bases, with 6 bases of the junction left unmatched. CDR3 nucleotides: TGTGCCAGCAGCCCGGGACTAGCGGGAGGGTCCCACGAGCAGTACTTC. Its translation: CASSPGLAGGSHEQYF.

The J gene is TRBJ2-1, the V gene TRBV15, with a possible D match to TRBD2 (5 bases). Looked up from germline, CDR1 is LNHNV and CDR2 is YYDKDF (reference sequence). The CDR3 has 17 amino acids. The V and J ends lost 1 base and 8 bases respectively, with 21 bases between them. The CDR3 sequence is CATSRGGLREPSHEQFF. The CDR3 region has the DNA TGTGCCACCAGCAGAGGAGGGTTGAGGGAACCTTCCCATGAGCAGTTCTTC. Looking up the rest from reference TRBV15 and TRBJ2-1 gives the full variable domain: DAMVIQNPRYQVTQFGKPVTLSCSQTLNHNVMYWYQQKSSQAPKLLFHYYDKDFNNEADTPDNFQSRRPNTSFCFLDIRSPGLGDTAMYLCATSRGGLREPSHEQFFGPGTRLTVL.